One sample yielded the 28 T cell receptor beta chains listed below, sequenced in a study of low-dose radiotherapy and immunotherapy resistance in tumors. Covering alpha and beta chains, TRAV- and TRBV-specific primers were used for the first-strand cDNA. Amplification of TCRs used a constant-region primer and V-primer adapter for about 20 PCR cycles. MiXCR was run by TCRdb on the reads, yielding one entry per CDR3 protein. The repertoire holds roughly 18,000 distinct CDR3 sequences, about 74% seen once, with around 10% in the top ten. These receptors came from a human donor with advanced metastatic prostate, ovarian, gallbladder or colorectal cancer (not recorded which). This table probably holds off-target reads from a library built for another chain.

This chain connects TRBV19 to TRBJ1-1; D may be TRBD1 (6 bases). The germline V gene encodes CDR1 LNHDA and CDR2 SQIVND (reference sequence). The ends were cut back, 4 bases at V and 2 bases at J, with 11 bases in the middle. CDR3 length equals 14 residues. CDR3 amino acids: CASSTQQGNTEAFF. CDR3 bases: TGTGCCAGTAGTACCCAACAGGGAAACACTGAAGCTTTCTTT.

The CDR3 reads CASTPGAGELFF. CDR3 in DNA: TGTGCCAGCACCCCGGGGGCCGGGGAGCTGTTTTTT. The J gene is TRBJ2-2, the V gene TRBV2, with a tentative D call TRBD2 (6 bases). The CDR3 covers 12 residues. V was trimmed by 7 bases and J by 6 bases, leaving 9 bases between them. Germline CDR1 SNHLY, CDR2 FYNNEI.

CDR3 protein: CASSIRLGQGHTEAFF. The CDR3 DNA follows: TGTGCCAGCAGTATCCGGCTAGGACAGGGGCACACTGAAGCTTTCTTT. The V call is TRBV6-8, the J call TRBJ1-1; 9 bases are a match to TRBD1. CDR3 size: 16 residues. V was clipped by 5 bases and J by 3 bases; unmatched bases: 10. The V gene's germline CDR1 is MNHGY and CDR2 SAAAGT.

This clonotype has only a few counts. The chain links TRBV13 to TRBJ2-1; 11 nucleotides align to TRBD1. The V and J ends lost 2 bases and 0 bases, in that order; junction bases with no gene match: 9. The CDR3 has 19 residues. The germline CDR1 and CDR2 sequences are PRHDT and FYEKMQ (reference sequence). As DNA, the CDR3 is TGTGCCAGCAGCTTACCGGGACAGGGGGGAAAGCGCTCCTACAATGAGCAGTTCTTC. Its protein product is CASSLPGQGGKRSYNEQFF.

This clonotype was seen a few times. The chain employs TRBV21-1 and TRBJ2-3; TRBD1 reflects the table's D call only, with no check against the DNA. TRBV21-1 is described as a pseudogene. This CDR3 is 16 amino acids long. In nucleotides, the CDR3 is TGTGCCAGCAGCGTTCGACAGGAAAAATACACAGATACGCAGTATTTT. Amino acids: CASSVRQEKYTDTQYF.

This rearrangement joins TRBV5-1 to TRBJ2-1; D is ambiguous. Germline CDR1 SGHRS, CDR2 YFSETQ. Between the trimmed V and J ends, which lost 0 bases and 6 bases, there was a span of 10 bases. The CDR3 runs 14 residues. As DNA, the CDR3 is TGCGCCAGCAGCTTGGTGGTCGGGCCCAATGAGCAGTTCTTC. Protein product: CASSLVVGPNEQFF.

This clonotype showed up just a few times. V gene TRBV5-5 combines with J gene TRBJ2-7; D gene ambiguous. Germline loops: CDR1 SGHKS, CDR2 YYEKEE (reference sequence). CDR3 length: 11 amino acids. The V gene lost 1 base and the J gene lost 6 bases, with 5 bases spanning the gap. The CDR3 DNA sequence: TGTGCCAGCAGCTTGTCTGTCGAGCAGTACTTC. This translates into CASSLSVEQYF.

This chain joins TRBV7-8 and TRBJ2-7; the D gene could be TRBD1 or TRBD2 (6 bases each). V was trimmed by 7 bases and J by 6 bases, leaving 16 bases between them. CDR3 length: 13 residues. Germline V gene lookup returns CDR1 SGHVS and CDR2 FQNEAQ. The CDR3, as DNA: TGTGCCAGCACCTCCCCCCCGGGGGCCGAGCAGTACTTC. Amino acid sequence: CASTSPPGAEQYF.

A few counts support this clonotype. J is TRBJ2-7 and V is TRBV9, with no clear D. Germline V lookup: CDR1 SGDLS, CDR2 YYNGEE. V was pared by 0 bases and J by 0 bases, with 10 bases between. This CDR3 has 15 residues. DNA of the CDR3: TGTGCCAGCAGCGTAGGACGGCTTAGCTCCTACGAGCAGTACTTC. It is translated as CASSVGRLSSYEQYF.

This rearrangement joins TRBV5-4 to TRBJ2-3; D may be TRBD2 (6 bases). CDR1 is SGHNT, CDR2 YYREEE, per germline (reference sequence). This CDR3 contains 17 residues. The germline V and J ends were trimmed by 3 bases and 0 bases, with 17 bases remaining between them. CDR3: CASSSATLRGSTDTQYF. CDR3 nucleotide sequence: TGTGCCAGCAGCTCCGCTACCCTCCGGGGGAGCACAGATACGCAGTATTTT.

This clonotype has only one observation. The chain combines TRBV3-1 with TRBJ2-1; D is unclear. Trimming stripped 0 bases from V and 7 bases from J, with 4 bases between. Germline CDR1 and CDR2: LGHDT and YNNKEL (reference sequence). The CDR3 extends over 12 amino acids. This CDR3 reads CASSQDRNEQFF. Here the CDR3 DNA reads TGTGCCAGCAGCCAAGACCGGAATGAGCAGTTCTTC.

The J gene is TRBJ2-1, the V gene TRBV5-1, with 9 bases fitting TRBD2. V was pared by 4 bases and J by 2 bases, with 7 bases of the junction left unmatched. The germline CDR1 and CDR2 sequences are SGHRS and YFSETQ. The CDR3 has 16 amino acids. CDR3 sequence: CASSQGGGGTYNEQFF. CDR3 coding DNA: TGCGCCAGCAGCCAGGGCGGGGGGGGAACCTACAATGAGCAGTTCTTC. The full variable domain, completed using reference TRBV5-1 and TRBJ2-1, is KAGVTQTPRYLIKTRGQQVTLSCSPISGHRSVSWYQQTPGQGLQFLFEYFSETQRNKGNFPGRFSGRQFSNSRSEMNVSTLELGDSALYLCASSQGGGGTYNEQFFGPGTRLTVL.

The chain joins TRBV11-2 to TRBJ2-1, with D unclear. The CDR3 extends over 15 amino acids. Germline CDR1 reads SGHAT; CDR2 reads FQNNGV. The V end lost 2 bases, the J end lost 12 bases, and 20 bases lay between the germline ends. DNA of the CDR3: TGTGCCAGCAGCTTAAATAGCTCCCCCTTAATGCTGCAGTTCTTC. Amino acids: CASSLNSSPLMLQFF.

This clonotype was seen more than once but under ten times. V and J are TRBV5-1 and TRBJ2-1; tentative D call: TRBD2 (6 bases). This CDR3 is built from 14 residues. V lost 2 bases and J 0 bases, leaving 6 bases between the germline ends. In germline, CDR1 is SGHRS, CDR2 YFSETQ. The CDR3 region has the DNA TGCGCCAGCAGCTTAGCGGGCTCCTACAATGAGCAGTTCTTC. Translating it yields CASSLAGSYNEQFF.

V and J are TRBV4-1 and TRBJ1-1, with TRBD1 identical over 8 bases. This CDR3 has 15 residues. V lost 6 bases, J lost 0 bases, and 6 bases stayed unmatched. Germline-derived CDR1 and CDR2 are MGHRA and YSYEKL. The CDR3 DNA sequence: TGCGCCAGCAGAAGACAGGGGAACATGAACACTGAAGCTTTCTTT. Its protein product is CASRRQGNMNTEAFF.

This sequence joins TRBV24-1 and TRBJ2-7; the match to TRBD1 covers 7 bases. The CDR3 sequence is 13 residues long. The V gene end was trimmed by 3 bases and the J gene end by 6 bases; junction bases not matched to a gene: 4. Germline values: CDR1 KGHDR, CDR2 SFDVKD. DNA of the CDR3: TGTGCCACCAGTGATCACAGGGGTCGCGAGCAGTACTTC. Translating gives CATSDHRGREQYF.

The chain uses TRBV24-1 and TRBJ2-1; 13 nucleotides line up with TRBD2. The CDR3 runs to 17 residues. The germline V gene encodes CDR1 KGHDR and CDR2 SFDVKD. After removal of 4 bases from V and 7 bases from J, the junction contained 9 bases not matched to a gene. The CDR3 coding sequence is TGTGCCACCAGTGAGCCTCGGACTAGCGGGAGTAGGAATGAGCAGTTCTTC. Protein: CATSEPRTSGSRNEQFF.

The V gene is TRBV5-4, the J gene TRBJ2-1; 9 bases map to TRBD1. The CDR3 consists of 15 residues. From germline, CDR1 is SGHNT and CDR2 YYREEE (reference sequence). V was pared by 0 bases and J by 6 bases, with 4 bases of the junction left unmatched. CDR3 bases: TGTGCCAGCAGCTTGGGAGGACAGGGGCGCAATGAGCAGTTCTTC. It encodes CASSLGGQGRNEQFF.

This rearrangement joins TRBV6-8 to TRBJ1-1, with a possible D match to TRBD1 (5 bases). From germline, CDR1 is MNHGY and CDR2 SAAAGT. This CDR3 contains 15 residues. Trimming stripped 5 bases from V and 1 base from J, with 14 bases between. CDR3 nucleotide sequence: TGTGCCAGCAGTGACCGGGACTTTACGAACACTGAAGCTTTCTTT. It is translated as CASSDRDFTNTEAFF.

The rearrangement links TRBV10-3 to TRBJ2-7; D remains unclear. V was clipped by 8 bases and J by 7 bases, with 12 bases between them. The germline V gene has CDR1 ENHRY and CDR2 SYGVKD. The CDR3 has 11 residues. CDR3 region: CAILGFGEQYF. As DNA, the CDR3 is TGTGCCATCCTGGGATTTGGGGAGCAGTACTTC.

This clonotype occurred once. The chain joins TRBV6-2 or TRBV6-3 to TRBJ2-3; tentative D call: TRBD2 (7 bases). The CDR3 is 13 residues long. V lost 5 bases and J lost 6, with 12 bases in between. CDR1 and CDR2 (germline): MNHEY, SVGEGT. The CDR3 region is CASSGGADDTQYF. In DNA, the CDR3 is TGTGCCAGCAGTGGGGGGGCCGATGATACGCAGTATTTT.

CDR3 in DNA: TGTGCCAGTCATGAACCAGGGGGAAGGAAGTACGAGCAGTACTTC. Amino acid sequence: CASHEPGGRKYEQYF. The chain carries TRBV28 and TRBJ2-7; 7 nucleotides match TRBD1. The length of the CDR3 is 15 residues. Germline-derived CDR1 and CDR2 are MDHEN and SYDVKM. After removal of 9 bases from V and 4 bases from J, the junction contained 15 bases not matched to a gene.

This clonotype occurred once. V is TRBV2 and J is TRBJ2-5; D unresolved. The CDR3 loop spans 11 amino acids. Trimming stripped 6 bases from V and 6 bases from J, with 8 bases between. Per the germline V gene, CDR1 is SNHLY and CDR2 is FYNNEI. CDR3 in amino acids: CASRVSQTQYF. In nucleotides, the CDR3 is TGTGCCAGCAGGGTGTCCCAGACCCAGTACTTC.

The chain carries TRBV20-1 and TRBJ2-1; 11 nucleotides agree with TRBD2. Germline V CDR1 and CDR2: DFQATT, SNEGSKA (reference sequence). CDR3 length equals 18 residues. J lost 3 bases, V lost 1 base, and 11 bases had no gene match. CDR3 region: CSARVLTSGGADYNEQFF. CDR3 coding DNA: TGCAGTGCTAGAGTCTTAACTAGCGGGGGAGCCGACTACAATGAGCAGTTCTTC.

The chain carries TRBV6-1 and TRBJ2-3; 7 bases are shared with TRBD1. CDR3 length: 15 amino acids. Germline V gene data show CDR1 as MNHNS and CDR2 as SASEGT. V lost 5 bases to trimming and J lost 2 bases; unmatched junction nucleotides: 7. This CDR3 reads CASSSRGQSTDTQYF. CDR3 DNA sequence: TGTGCCAGCAGTTCCAGGGGACAGTCCACAGATACGCAGTATTTT.

The chain is built from TRBV28 and TRBJ1-2, with D perhaps TRBD1 (5 bases). Trimming removed 5 bases at V and 4 bases at J, with 8 bases between. Germline V CDR1 and CDR2: MDHEN, SYDVKM. This CDR3 is built from 12 residues. CDR3 sequence (DNA): TGTGCCAGCAGTGTGACAGCCTATGGCTACACCTTC. Protein product: CASSVTAYGYTF.

The V and J genes are TRBV2 and TRBJ1-4; TRBD1 matches at 7 bases. Trimming at V came to 5 bases and at J to 4 bases, leaving 1 base not matched to a gene. The CDR3 totals 13 residues. CDR1 is SNHLY, CDR2 FYNNEI, per germline. CDR3 region: CASSRDSNEKLFF. CDR3 bases: TGTGCCAGCAGTAGGGACAGTAATGAAAAACTGTTTTTT.

The gene calls are TRBV5-1 and TRBJ2-3; D uncertain. CDR1 is SGHRS and CDR2 is YFSETQ in the germline V gene. The ends were cut back, 0 bases at V and 3 bases at J, with 11 bases in the middle. CDR3 length equals 15 residues. This chain's CDR3 is CASSLALGRTDTQYF. The CDR3 DNA sequence: TGCGCCAGCAGCTTGGCCTTGGGCCGTACAGATACGCAGTATTTT.